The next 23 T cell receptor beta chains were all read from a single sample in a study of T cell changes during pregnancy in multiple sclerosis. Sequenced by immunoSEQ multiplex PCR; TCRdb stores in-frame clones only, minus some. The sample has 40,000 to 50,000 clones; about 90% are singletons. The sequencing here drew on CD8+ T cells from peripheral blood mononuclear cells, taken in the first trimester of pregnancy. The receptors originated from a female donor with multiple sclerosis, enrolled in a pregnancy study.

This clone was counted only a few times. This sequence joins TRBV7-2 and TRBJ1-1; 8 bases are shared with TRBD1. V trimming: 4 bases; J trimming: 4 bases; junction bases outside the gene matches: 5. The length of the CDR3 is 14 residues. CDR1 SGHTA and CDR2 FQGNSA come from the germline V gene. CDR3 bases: TGTGCCAGCAGCTCCCGGACAGGGCGCACTGAAGCTTTCTTT. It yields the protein CASSSRTGRTEAFF.

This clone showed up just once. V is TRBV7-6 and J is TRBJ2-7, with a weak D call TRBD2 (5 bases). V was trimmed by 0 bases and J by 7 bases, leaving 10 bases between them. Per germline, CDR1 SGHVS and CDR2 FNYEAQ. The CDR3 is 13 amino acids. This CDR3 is CASSLAPGSEQYF. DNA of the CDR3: TGTGCCAGCAGCTTAGCACCGGGGAGTGAGCAGTACTTC.

The CDR3 region is CASSGSSRANTGELFF. CDR3 nucleotide sequence: TGTGCCAGCAGTGGTTCATCCAGGGCCAACACCGGGGAGCTGTTTTTT. V is TRBV2 and J is TRBJ2-2, with a possible D match to TRBD1 (5 bases). Looked up from germline, CDR1 is SNHLY and CDR2 is FYNNEI. The ends were cut back, 4 bases at V and 2 bases at J, with 14 bases in the middle. CDR3 length: 16 residues.

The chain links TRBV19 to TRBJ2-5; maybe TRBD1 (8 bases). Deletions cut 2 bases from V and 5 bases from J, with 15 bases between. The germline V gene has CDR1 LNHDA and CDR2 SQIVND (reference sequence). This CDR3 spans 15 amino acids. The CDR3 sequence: CASSITGGDFETQYF. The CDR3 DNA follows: TGTGCCAGTAGTATAACAGGGGGGGACTTTGAGACCCAGTACTTC.

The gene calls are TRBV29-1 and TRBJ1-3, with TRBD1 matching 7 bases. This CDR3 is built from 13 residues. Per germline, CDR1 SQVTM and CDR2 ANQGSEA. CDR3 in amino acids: CSFQGENGNTIYF. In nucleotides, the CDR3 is TGCAGTTTCCAGGGGGAGAATGGAAACACCATATATTTT.

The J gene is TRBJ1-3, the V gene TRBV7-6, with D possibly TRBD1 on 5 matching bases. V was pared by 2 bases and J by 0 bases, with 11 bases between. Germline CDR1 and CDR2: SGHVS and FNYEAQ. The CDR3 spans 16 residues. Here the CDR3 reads CASSLSTANSGNTIYF. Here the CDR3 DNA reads TGTGCCAGCAGCTTATCGACAGCAAACTCTGGAAACACCATATATTTT. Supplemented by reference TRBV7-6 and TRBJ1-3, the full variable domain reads GAGVSQSPRYKVTKRGQDVALRCDPISGHVSLYWYRQALGQGPEFLTYFNYEAQQDKSGLPNDRFSAERPEGSISTLTIQRTEQRDSAMYRCASSLSTANSGNTIYFGEGSWLTVV.

The CDR3, as DNA: TGTGCCAGCAGTTACTCGGGACAGGGGGCGGCCAACGAGCAGTACTTC. This translates into CASSYSGQGAANEQYF. The V call is TRBV6-5, the J call TRBJ2-7; 12 nucleotides agree with TRBD1. The CDR3 contains 16 residues. J gave up 5 bases and V 0 bases, and 5 bases lay outside the gene matches. Germline assignment: CDR1 MNHEY and CDR2 SVGAGI.

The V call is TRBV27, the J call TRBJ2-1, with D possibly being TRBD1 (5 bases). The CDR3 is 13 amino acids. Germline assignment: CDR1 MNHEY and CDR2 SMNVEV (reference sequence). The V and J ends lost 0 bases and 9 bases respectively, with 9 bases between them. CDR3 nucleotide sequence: TGTGCCAGCAGTTTATCAGGGGCCGGTGAGCAGTTCTTC. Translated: CASSLSGAGEQFF.

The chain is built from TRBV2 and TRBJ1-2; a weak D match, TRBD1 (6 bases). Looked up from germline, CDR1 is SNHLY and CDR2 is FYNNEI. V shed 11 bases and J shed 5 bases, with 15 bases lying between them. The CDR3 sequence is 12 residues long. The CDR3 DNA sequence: TGTGCCGCAACCGGACAGTCTTATGGCTACACCTTC. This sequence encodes CAATGQSYGYTF. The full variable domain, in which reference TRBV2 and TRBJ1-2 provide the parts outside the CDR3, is EPEVTQTPSHQVTQMGQEVILRCVPISNHLYFYWYRQILGQKVEFLVSFYNNEISEKSEIFDDQFSVERPDGSNFTLKIRSTKLEDSAMYFCAATGQSYGYTFGSGTRLTVV.

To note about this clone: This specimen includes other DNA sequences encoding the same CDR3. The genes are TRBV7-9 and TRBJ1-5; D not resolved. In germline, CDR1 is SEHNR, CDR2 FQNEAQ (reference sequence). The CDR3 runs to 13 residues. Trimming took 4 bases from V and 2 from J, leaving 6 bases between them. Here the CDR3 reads CASSSPGNQPQHF. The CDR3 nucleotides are TGTGCCAGCAGCTCCCCCGGCAATCAGCCCCAGCATTTT.

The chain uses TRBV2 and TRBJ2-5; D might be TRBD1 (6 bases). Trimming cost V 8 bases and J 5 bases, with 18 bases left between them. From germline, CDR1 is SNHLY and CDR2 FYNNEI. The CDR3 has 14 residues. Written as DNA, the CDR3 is TGTGCCAGCGTGACTGGGTCAGGGGACGAGACCCAGTACTTC. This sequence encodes CASVTGSGDETQYF. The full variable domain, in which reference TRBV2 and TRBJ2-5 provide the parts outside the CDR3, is EPEVTQTPSHQVTQMGQEVILRCVPISNHLYFYWYRQILGQKVEFLVSFYNNEISEKSEIFDDQFSVERPDGSNFTLKIRSTKLEDSAMYFCASVTGSGDETQYFGPGTRLLVL.

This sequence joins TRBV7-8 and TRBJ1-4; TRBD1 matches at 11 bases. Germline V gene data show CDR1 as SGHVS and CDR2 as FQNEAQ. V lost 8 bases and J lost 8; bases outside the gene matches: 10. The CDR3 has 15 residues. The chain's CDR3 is CASSLGTGGSEKLFF. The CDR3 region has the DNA TGTGCCAGCTCCCTCGGGACAGGGGGAAGCGAAAAACTGTTTTTT.

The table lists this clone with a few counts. CDR3 loop: CASSLNLAGDLYEQYF. CDR3 bases: TGTGCCAGCAGTTTAAACCTAGCGGGAGATCTCTACGAGCAGTACTTC. The chain links TRBV27 to TRBJ2-7; TRBD2 matches at 10 bases. Trimming removed 2 bases from V and 3 bases from J; junction bases left unmatched: 7. Germline CDR1 MNHEY, CDR2 SMNVEV (reference sequence). CDR3 size: 16 residues.

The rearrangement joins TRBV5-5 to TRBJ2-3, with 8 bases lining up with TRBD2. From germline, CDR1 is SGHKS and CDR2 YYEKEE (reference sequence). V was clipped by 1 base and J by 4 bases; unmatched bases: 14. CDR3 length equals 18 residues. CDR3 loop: CASSLPKRVFGRADTQYF. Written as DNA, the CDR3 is TGTGCCAGCAGCTTGCCAAAAAGGGTTTTCGGGAGGGCAGATACGCAGTATTTT.

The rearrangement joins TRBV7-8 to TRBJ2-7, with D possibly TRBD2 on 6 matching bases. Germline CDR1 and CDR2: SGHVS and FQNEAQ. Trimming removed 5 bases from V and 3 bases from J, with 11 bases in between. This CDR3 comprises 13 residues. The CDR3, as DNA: TGTGCCAGCAGCGTGGGGACTGTCTACGAGCAGTACTTC. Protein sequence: CASSVGTVYEQYF. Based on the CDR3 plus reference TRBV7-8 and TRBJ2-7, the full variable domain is GAGVSQSPRYKVAKRGQDVALRCDPISGHVSLFWYQQALGQGPEFLTYFQNEAQLDKSGLPSDRFFAERPEGSVSTLKIQRTQQEDSAVYLCASSVGTVYEQYFGPGTRLTVT.

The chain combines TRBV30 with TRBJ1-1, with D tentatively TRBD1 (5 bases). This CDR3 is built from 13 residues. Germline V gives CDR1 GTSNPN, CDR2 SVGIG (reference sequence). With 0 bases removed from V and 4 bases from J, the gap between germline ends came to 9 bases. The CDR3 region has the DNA TGTGCCTGGAGTGTGGGGGGGGGCACTGAAGCTTTCTTT. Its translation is CAWSVGGGTEAFF.

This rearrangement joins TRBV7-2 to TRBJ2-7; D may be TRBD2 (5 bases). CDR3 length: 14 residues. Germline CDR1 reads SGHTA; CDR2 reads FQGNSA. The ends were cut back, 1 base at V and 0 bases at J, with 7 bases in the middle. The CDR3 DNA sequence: TGTGCCAGCAGCTTAGATGCGGGCTCCTACGAGCAGTACTTC. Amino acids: CASSLDAGSYEQYF.

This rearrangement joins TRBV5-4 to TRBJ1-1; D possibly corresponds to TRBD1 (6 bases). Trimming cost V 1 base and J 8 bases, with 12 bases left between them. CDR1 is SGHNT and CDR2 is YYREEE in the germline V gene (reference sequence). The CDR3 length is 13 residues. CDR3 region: CASSLRGTPEAFF. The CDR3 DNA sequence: TGTGCCAGCAGCTTGAGAGGGACACCAGAAGCTTTCTTT.

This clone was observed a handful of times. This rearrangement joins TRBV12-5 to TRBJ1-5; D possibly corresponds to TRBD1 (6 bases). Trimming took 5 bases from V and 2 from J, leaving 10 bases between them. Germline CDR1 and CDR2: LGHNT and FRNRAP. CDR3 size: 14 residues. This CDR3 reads CASGIGGGNQPQHF. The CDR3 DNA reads TGTGCTAGTGGTATAGGGGGGGGCAATCAGCCCCAGCATTTT.

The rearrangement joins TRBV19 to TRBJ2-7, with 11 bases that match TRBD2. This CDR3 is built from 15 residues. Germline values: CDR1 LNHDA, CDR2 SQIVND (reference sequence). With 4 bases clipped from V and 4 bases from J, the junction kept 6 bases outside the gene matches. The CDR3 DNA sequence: TGTGCCAGTAGTACATCCGGGACTAGCGGTTACGAGCAGTACTTC. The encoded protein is CASSTSGTSGYEQYF.

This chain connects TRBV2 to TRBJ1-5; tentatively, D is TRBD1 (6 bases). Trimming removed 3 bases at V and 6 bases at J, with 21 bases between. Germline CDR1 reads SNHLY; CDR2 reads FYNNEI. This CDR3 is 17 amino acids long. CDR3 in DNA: TGTGCCAGCAGTGAGCAGGGGCCCGTGGTGAGTTCTCAGCCCCAGCATTTT. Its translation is CASSEQGPVVSSQPQHF.

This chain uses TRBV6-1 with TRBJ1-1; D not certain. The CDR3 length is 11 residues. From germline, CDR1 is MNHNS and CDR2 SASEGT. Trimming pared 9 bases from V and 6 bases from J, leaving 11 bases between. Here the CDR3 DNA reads TGTGCCAGTGCGGACTCGCCTGAAGCTTTCTTT. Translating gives CASADSPEAFF.

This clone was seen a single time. The CDR3 DNA is TGTGCCAGCAGCGTAACACGAACTGAAGCTTTCTTT. It is translated as CASSVTRTEAFF. J is TRBJ1-1 and V is TRBV9; no firm D call. V was trimmed by 1 base and J by 5 bases, leaving 6 bases between them. Germline CDR1 reads SGDLS; CDR2 reads YYNGEE. CDR3 size: 12 residues.